This section outlines one T cell receptor beta chain sequence together with its context. The antigen remains unidentified. This sample was taken from a study of T-cell reconstitution after alpha-beta-depleted transplantation in children. Trimming removed 0 bases at V and 8 bases at J, with 8 bases between. The germline CDR1 and CDR2 sequences are LGHDT and YNNKEL (reference sequence). This CDR3 is 13 amino acids long. A library of TCRbeta sequences, prepared with unique molecular identifiers, was generated. MiXCR, run by TCRdb on the PCR reads, gives a single entry per CDR3 protein. The sample comprises about 580,000 distinct CDR3 sequences, about a quarter of which are singletons, and around 36% rests with the top ten. Overall study findings and caveats: The main origin of T-cell counts and diversity one year after transplant was newly produced T cells.

Sequences were derived from PBMCs, sampled before TCRalphabeta/CD19-depleted stem cell transplant. This rearrangement joins TRBV3-1 to TRBJ2-1; D remains ambiguous. The TCR comes from a boy under three years old with Wiskott-Aldrich syndrome, due to receive a stem cell transplant. CDR3 coding DNA: TGTGCCAGCAGCCAAGAGCCCCAGGATGAGCAGTTCTTC. It encodes CASSQEPQDEQFF.